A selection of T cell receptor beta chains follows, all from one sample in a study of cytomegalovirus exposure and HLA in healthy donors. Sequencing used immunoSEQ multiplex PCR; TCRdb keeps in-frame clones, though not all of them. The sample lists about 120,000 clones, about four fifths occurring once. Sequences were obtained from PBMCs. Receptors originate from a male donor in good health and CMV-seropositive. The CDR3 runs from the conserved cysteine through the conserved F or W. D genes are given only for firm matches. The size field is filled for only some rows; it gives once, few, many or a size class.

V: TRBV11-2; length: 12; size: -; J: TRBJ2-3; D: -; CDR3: CASTNVVHTQYF; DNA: TGTGCCAGCACCAACGTAGTTCATACGCAGTATTTT
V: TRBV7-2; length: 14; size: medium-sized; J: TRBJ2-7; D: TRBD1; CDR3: CASSLDRGHYEQYF; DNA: TGTGCCAGCAGCTTAGACAGGGGGCACTACGAGCAGTACTTC
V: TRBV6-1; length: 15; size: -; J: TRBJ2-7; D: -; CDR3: CASTQNGRAHYEQYF; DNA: TGTGCCAGCACCCAGAACGGCAGGGCCCATTACGAGCAGTACTTC
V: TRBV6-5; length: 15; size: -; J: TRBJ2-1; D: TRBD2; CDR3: CASSQTSGAHNEQFF; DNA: TGTGCCAGCAGCCAGACTAGCGGGGCCCACAATGAGCAGTTCTTC
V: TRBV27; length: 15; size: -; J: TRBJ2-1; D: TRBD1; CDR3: CASSRTGGLYNEQFF; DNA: TGTGCCAGCAGTAGGACAGGGGGCTTATACAATGAGCAGTTCTTC
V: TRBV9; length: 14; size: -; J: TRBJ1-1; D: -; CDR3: CASSVHGAQTEAFF; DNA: TGTGCCAGCAGCGTACATGGGGCACAAACTGAAGCTTTCTTT
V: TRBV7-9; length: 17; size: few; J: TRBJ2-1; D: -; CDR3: CASSSIGRRDPPNEQFF; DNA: TGTGCCAGCAGCTCGATTGGTCGGCGGGATCCTCCCAATGAGCAGTTCTTC
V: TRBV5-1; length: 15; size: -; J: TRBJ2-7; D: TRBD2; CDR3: CASSLSTSGPYEQYF; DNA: TGCGCCAGCAGCTTATCCACTAGCGGTCCCTACGAGCAGTACTTC
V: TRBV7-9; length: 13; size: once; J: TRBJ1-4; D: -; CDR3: CASSLDSNEKLFF; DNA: TGTGCCAGCAGCCTGGACAGTAATGAAAAACTGTTTTTT
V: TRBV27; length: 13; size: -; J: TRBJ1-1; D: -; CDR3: CASTSPWSTEAFF; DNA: TGTGCCAGCACTTCCCCCTGGAGCACTGAAGCTTTCTTT
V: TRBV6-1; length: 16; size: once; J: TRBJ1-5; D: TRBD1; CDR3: CASSEWVRDRDQPQHF; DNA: TGTGCCAGCAGTGAATGGGTCCGGGACAGAGATCAGCCCCAGCATTTT
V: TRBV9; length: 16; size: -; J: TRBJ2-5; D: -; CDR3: CASSVGGRGPQETQYF; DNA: TGTGCCAGCAGCGTAGGAGGGCGAGGGCCCCAAGAGACCCAGTACTTC
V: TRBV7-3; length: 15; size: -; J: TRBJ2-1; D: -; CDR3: CASSPLRDTFNEQFF; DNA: TGTGCCAGCAGCCCTCTCCGGGACACCTTCAATGAGCAGTTCTTC
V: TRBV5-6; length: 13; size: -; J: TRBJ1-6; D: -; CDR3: CASSVSSYSPLHF; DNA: TGTGCCAGCAGCGTATCTTCCTATTCACCCCTCCACTTT
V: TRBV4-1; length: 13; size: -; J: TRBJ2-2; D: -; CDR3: CASSQRTPGELFF; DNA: TGCGCCAGCAGCCAACGAACTCCCGGGGAGCTGTTTTTT
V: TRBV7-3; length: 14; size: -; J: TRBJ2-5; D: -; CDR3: CASSSTSMGETQYF; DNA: TGTGCCAGCAGCTCGACTAGTATGGGGGAGACCCAGTACTTC
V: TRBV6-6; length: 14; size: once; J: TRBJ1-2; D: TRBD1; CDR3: CASSYSEGAYGYTF; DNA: TGTGCCAGCAGTTACTCAGAGGGGGCGTATGGCTACACCTTC
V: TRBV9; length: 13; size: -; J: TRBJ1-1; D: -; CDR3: CASSTTPDTEAFF; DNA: TGTGCCAGCAGCACCACCCCGGACACTGAAGCTTTCTTT
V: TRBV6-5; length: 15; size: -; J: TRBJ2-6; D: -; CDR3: CASTAGVRGANGLTF; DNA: TGTGCCAGCACCGCAGGGGTGCGTGGGGCCAACGGCCTGACTTTC
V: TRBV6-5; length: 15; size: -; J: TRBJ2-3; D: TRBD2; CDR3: CASSRLAGKTDTQYF; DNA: TGTGCCAGCAGTCGACTAGCGGGGAAGACAGATACGCAGTATTTT
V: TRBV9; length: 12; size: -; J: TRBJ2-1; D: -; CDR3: CASSPSGTSQFF; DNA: TGTGCCAGCAGCCCCTCCGGGACTTCGCAGTTCTTC
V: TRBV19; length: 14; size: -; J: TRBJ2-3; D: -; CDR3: CASSIGSPRDTQYF; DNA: TGTGCCAGTAGTATAGGATCACCCAGGGATACGCAGTATTTT
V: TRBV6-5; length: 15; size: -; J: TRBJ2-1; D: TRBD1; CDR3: CASGKDRDTYNEQFF; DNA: TGTGCCAGCGGAAAGGACAGGGATACCTACAATGAGCAGTTCTTC
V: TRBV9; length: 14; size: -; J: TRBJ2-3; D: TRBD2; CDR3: CASSAGTSADTQYF; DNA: TGTGCCAGCAGCGCCGGGACTAGCGCAGATACGCAGTATTTT
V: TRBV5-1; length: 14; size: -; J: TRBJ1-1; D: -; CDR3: CASSLALDPTEAFF; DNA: TGCGCCAGCAGCTTGGCGCTAGATCCCACTGAAGCTTTCTTT
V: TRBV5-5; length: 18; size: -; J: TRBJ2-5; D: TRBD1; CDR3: CASSSRGYRGQVQETQYF; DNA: TGTGCCAGCAGCTCTAGGGGCTACAGGGGGCAGGTCCAAGAGACCCAGTACTTC
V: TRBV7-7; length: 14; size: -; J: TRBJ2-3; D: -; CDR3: CASSPGQSTDTQYF; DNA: TGTGCTAGCAGCCCCGGACAAAGCACAGATACGCAGTATTTT
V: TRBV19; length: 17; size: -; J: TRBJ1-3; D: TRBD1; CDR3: CASSPSGTGRSGNTIYF; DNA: TGTGCCAGTAGTCCCTCGGGGACAGGCCGCTCTGGAAACACCATATATTTT
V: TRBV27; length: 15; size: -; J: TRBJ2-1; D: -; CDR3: CASSLGSVPYNEQFF; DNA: TGTGCCAGCAGTTTGGGTAGCGTCCCCTACAATGAGCAGTTCTTC